Listed below are T cell receptor beta chains from one sample, sequenced in a study of T-cell memory formation after mild COVID-19. TCRdb analysed the 5' RACE reads with MiXCR anew, one entry per CDR3 protein. The table includes about 57,000 distinct CDR3 sequences, 9.5% to 15% detected once. The sequenced sample consisted of PBMCs or a T cell subset sorted from them (not recorded which). Receptors originate from a man aged 18 to 35 who had mild COVID-19 (a few samples of this study predate the infection). Cell type and time point are not known. CDR3s include the opening cysteine and the closing phenylalanine or tryptophan. A D gene is named only where the DNA matches it firmly. The listing skips clone size in some rows; elsewhere it reads once, few, many or a size class.

DNA: TGTGCCAGCAGCTCCTGGGGGAACGAGCAGTTCTTC
CDR3: CASSSWGNEQFF
V: TRBV7-6
size: many
J: TRBJ2-1
D: .
length: 12

DNA: TGTGCCAGCAGTTCCCAGGGGAGGGAGAGCAATCAGCCCCAGCATTTT
CDR3: CASSSQGRESNQPQHF
V: TRBV12-3/TRBV12-4
size: many
J: TRBJ1-5
D: .
length: 16

DNA: TGTGCCAGCAGCTTAAATTGGGACTCGCAGTTCTTC
CDR3: CASSLNWDSQFF
V: TRBV11-2
size: few
J: TRBJ2-1
D: .
length: 12

DNA: TGCGCCAGCAGCCAAGAACGTTCGGTACTGAACAATGAGCAGTTCTTC
CDR3: CASSQERSVLNNEQFF
V: TRBV4-1
size: many
J: TRBJ2-1
D: .
length: 16

DNA: TGTGCCAGCAGTTTGGGGACGGAGCAAGAGACCCAGTACTTC
CDR3: CASSLGTEQETQYF
V: TRBV12-3/TRBV12-4
size: few
J: TRBJ2-5
D: .
length: 14

DNA: TGTGCCAGCAGAGTTGGACAGGCGCGAGAGACCCAGTACTTC
CDR3: CASRVGQARETQYF
V: TRBV6-2/TRBV6-3
size: .
J: TRBJ2-5
D: TRBD1
length: 14

DNA: TGCAGTGCTAGAATTACAGTCCAAGAAAAACTGTTTTTT
CDR3: CSARITVQEKLFF
V: TRBV20-1
size: many
J: TRBJ1-4
D: .
length: 13

DNA: TGTGCCAGTAGTGGTACAGGACTCTCTGGGGCCAACGTCCTGACTTTC
CDR3: CASSGTGLSGANVLTF
V: TRBV19
size: .
J: TRBJ2-6
D: .
length: 16

DNA: TGTGCCAGCTCACCACCGGGCCGCTCTGGAAACACCATATATTTT
CDR3: CASSPPGRSGNTIYF
V: TRBV18
size: .
J: TRBJ1-3
D: .
length: 15

DNA: TGTGCCAGCAGCGAAACAGGGATGTACGAGCAGTACTTC
CDR3: CASSETGMYEQYF
V: TRBV9
size: .
J: TRBJ2-7
D: .
length: 13

DNA: TGTGCCTGGAGTGCCGTACCGGATCTGTTTACCGGGGAGCTGTTTTTT
CDR3: CAWSAVPDLFTGELFF
V: TRBV30
size: once
J: TRBJ2-2
D: .
length: 16

DNA: TGTGCCAGCAGTCCCGGCGCGATCGGGGGGGCCGGCGAGACCCAGTACTTC
CDR3: CASSPGAIGGAGETQYF
V: TRBV7-2
size: few
J: TRBJ2-5
D: TRBD2
length: 17

DNA: TGTGCCAGCAGTTACCTTGGACAGGCTTATGGCTACACCTTC
CDR3: CASSYLGQAYGYTF
V: TRBV6-6
size: many
J: TRBJ1-2
D: TRBD1
length: 14

DNA: TGCAGTGCTAGAGCGGATGCGGGGGGCCACAATGAGCAGTTCTTC
CDR3: CSARADAGGHNEQFF
V: TRBV20-1
size: few
J: TRBJ2-1
D: TRBD2
length: 15

DNA: TGCAGTGCCTCCCGCGGACAGGCCCTTAGCAATCAGCCCCAGCATTTT
CDR3: CSASRGQALSNQPQHF
V: TRBV20-1
size: .
J: TRBJ1-5
D: TRBD1
length: 16

DNA: TGCGCCAGCAGGTTGTTAGCGGACCAATTCACAGATACGCAGTATTTT
CDR3: CASRLLADQFTDTQYF
V: TRBV5-1
size: many
J: TRBJ2-3
D: .
length: 16

DNA: TGTGCCAGCAGTCAAACACAGTGGAGCGAGCAGTACTTC
CDR3: CASSQTQWSEQYF
V: TRBV27
size: few
J: TRBJ2-7
D: .
length: 13

DNA: TGTGCCAGCAGTTGGACAGGGTCTAGTTCACCCCTCCACTTT
CDR3: CASSWTGSSSPLHF
V: TRBV6-2/TRBV6-3
size: few
J: TRBJ1-6
D: TRBD1
length: 14

DNA: TGCGCCAGCAGCTTGTTGGGTGTGGGAAATCAGCCCCAGCATTTT
CDR3: CASSLLGVGNQPQHF
V: TRBV5-1
size: .
J: TRBJ1-5
D: .
length: 15

DNA: TGTGCCAGCAGTGAAGTGTCCGGGTTTTCGACCTTC
CDR3: CASSEVSGFSTF
V: TRBV6-1
size: .
J: TRBJ1-2
D: .
length: 12

DNA: TGCAGCGTTGAAGTCTGGGGGAAGGGGGCCACAGATACGCAGTATTTT
CDR3: CSVEVWGKGATDTQYF
V: TRBV29-1
size: .
J: TRBJ2-3
D: TRBD1
length: 16

DNA: TGTGCCAGCAGCTTAGATCCGGAGACCCAGTACTTC
CDR3: CASSLDPETQYF
V: TRBV7-6
size: many
J: TRBJ2-5
D: .
length: 12

DNA: TGCGCCAGCAGCGAGCGGACTAGCGAAGAGACCCAGTACTTC
CDR3: CASSERTSEETQYF
V: TRBV5-1
size: many
J: TRBJ2-5
D: TRBD2
length: 14

DNA: TGTGCCAGCAGTTACCGCTCCCAGGCCAGCCGGGCTTTCTTT
CDR3: CASSYRSQASRAFF
V: TRBV6-6
size: .
J: TRBJ1-1
D: .
length: 14